This passage covers 18 T cell receptor beta chains from one sample sequenced in a study of blood T cell repertoires in COVID-19. Profiled with immunoSEQ multiplex PCR; TCRdb holds only in-frame clones, not every one. Here the sample spans approximately 250,000 clones, roughly 90% being singletons. The specimen was PBMCs or T cells enriched from blood (not recorded which). These receptor sequences come from a man in his forties or fifties who had been exposed to COVID-19.

The chain uses TRBV9 and TRBJ1-1; D perhaps matches TRBD1 (5 bases). V lost 3 bases and J 0 bases, leaving 12 bases between the germline ends. Germline-derived CDR1 and CDR2 are SGDLS and YYNGEE. This CDR3 is 15 amino acids long. The chain's CDR3 is CASSELTAMNTEAFF. The CDR3 DNA sequence: TGTGCCAGCAGCGAACTGACAGCGATGAACACTGAAGCTTTCTTT.

The V and J genes are TRBV9 and TRBJ2-2; 7 nucleotides align to TRBD1. Trimming removed 0 bases from V and 6 bases from J; junction bases left unmatched: 8. The germline V gene encodes CDR1 SGDLS and CDR2 YYNGEE. The CDR3 extends over 16 amino acids. The CDR3: CASSVGETGKAGELFF. As DNA, the CDR3 is TGTGCCAGCAGCGTAGGGGAGACAGGGAAGGCCGGGGAGCTGTTTTTT.

The J gene is TRBJ1-1, the V gene TRBV7-9, with 8 bases matching TRBD1. The V gene end was trimmed by 5 bases and the J gene end by 1 base; junction bases not matched to a gene: 9. CDR1 SEHNR and CDR2 FQNEAQ come from the germline V gene (reference sequence). CDR3 length: 16 amino acids. CDR3 DNA sequence: TGTGCCAGCAGCCCCCGATTTGGACAGGGGAACACTGAAGCTTTCTTT. As protein: CASSPRFGQGNTEAFF.

This sequence joins TRBV7-2 and TRBJ1-3; D is possibly TRBD1 (6 bases). The V and J ends lost 1 base and 2 bases respectively, with 12 bases between them. Germline V gives CDR1 SGHTA, CDR2 FQGNSA. The CDR3 is 16 residues long. The CDR3 DNA follows: TGTGCCAGCAGCTTAGGGTTCGGGGACACTGGAAACACCATATATTTT. Its protein product is CASSLGFGDTGNTIYF.

This sequence joins TRBV3-1 (or the pseudogene TRBV3-2) and TRBJ1-6, with D perhaps TRBD1 (5 bases). V shed 3 bases and J shed 9 bases, with 9 bases lying between them. CDR3 size: 13 residues. The V gene's germline CDR1 is LGHDT and CDR2 YNNKEL (reference sequence). The CDR3 nucleotides read TGTGCCAGCAGCCAGGGGGGGGGTTCACCCCTCCACTTT. Translation gives CASSQGGGSPLHF.

The chain couples TRBV5-4 to TRBJ2-1; tentative D call: TRBD2 (6 bases). Germline-derived CDR1 and CDR2 are SGHNT and YYREEE (reference sequence). V lost 5 bases to trimming and J lost 7 bases, with 19 bases between them. The CDR3 is 15 residues long. DNA of the CDR3: TGTGCCAGCAGGAGAACGGGGGTTAATGCAAATGAGCAGTTCTTC. Encoded protein: CASRRTGVNANEQFF.

The J gene is TRBJ2-1, the V gene TRBV28; possible D gene TRBD2, 5 bases. V was trimmed by 4 bases and J by 0 bases, leaving 16 bases between them. The germline V gene has CDR1 MDHEN and CDR2 SYDVKM. The CDR3 consists of 17 residues. In nucleotides, the CDR3 is TGTGCCAGCAGTTATAACCTTAGGACTGACTCCTACAATGAGCAGTTCTTC. Translation gives CASSYNLRTDSYNEQFF. Full variable domain (rest looked up from reference TRBV28 and TRBJ2-1): DVKVTQSSRYLVKRTGEKVFLECVQDMDHENMFWYRQDPGLGLRLIYFSYDVKMKEKGDIPEGYSVSREKKERFSLILESASTNQTSMYLCASSYNLRTDSYNEQFFGPGTRLTVL.

In DNA, the CDR3 is TGTGCCAGCCCCCAGGTTCAAAGAGAACAGGCGGTGGACAATGAGCAGTTCTTC. Its translation: CASPQVQREQAVDNEQFF. The gene calls are TRBV6-4 and TRBJ2-1; D is perhaps TRBD1 (5 bases). Trimming shortened V by 8 bases and J by 5 bases, and 28 bases separated the two germline ends. Germline-derived CDR1 and CDR2 are MRHNA and SNTAGT. The CDR3 contains 18 residues.

For the CDR3, the DNA is TGCGCCAGCAGCCCTTTTTCGCGGGAGCGCCGTGAGAGTGAGCAGTTCTTC. Protein: CASSPFSRERRESEQFF. The V and J genes are TRBV4-1 and TRBJ2-1, with 7 bases fitting TRBD2. The trim removed 4 bases at V and 9 bases at J, leaving 18 bases unmatched. Germline CDR1 and CDR2: MGHRA and YSYEKL. This CDR3 has 17 amino acids.

The chain links TRBV5-1 to TRBJ2-5, with TRBD2 matching over 13 bases. The V gene's germline CDR1 is SGHRS and CDR2 YFSETQ. The CDR3 is made up of 15 amino acids. The J segment lost 6 bases and the V segment lost 4 bases, leaving 6 bases of the junction unmatched. CDR3 in DNA: TGCGCCAGCAGCCTGACTAGCGGGAGGCTCCAGACCCAGTACTTC. This sequence encodes CASSLTSGRLQTQYF.

The genes are TRBV12-5 and TRBJ2-3; 9 bases fit TRBD2. The germline V gene has CDR1 LGHNT and CDR2 FRNRAP. With V trimmed by 2 bases and J by 3 bases, 12 bases remained unmatched. There are 18 residues in the CDR3. CDR3 sequence reads: CASGLFSGGFDGTDTQYF. Here the CDR3 DNA reads TGTGCTAGTGGTTTGTTTAGCGGGGGCTTTGATGGTACAGATACGCAGTATTTT.

The CDR3 coding sequence is TGTGCCATCAACGCCGGGGGGCTAGATACGCAGTATTTT. This codes for CAINAGGLDTQYF. The genes are TRBV10-3 and TRBJ2-3; possible D gene TRBD2, 7 bases. The ends were cut back, 7 bases at V and 5 bases at J, with 13 bases in the middle. Germline loops: CDR1 ENHRY, CDR2 SYGVKD. The CDR3 spans 13 residues.

CDR3 protein: CATQTAMNTEAFF. CDR3 in DNA: TGTGCCACCCAGACAGCCATGAACACTGAAGCTTTCTTT. This rearrangement joins TRBV5-6 to TRBJ1-1; tentative D call: TRBD1 (5 bases). V lost 9 bases, J lost 0 bases, and 12 bases lay in between. The CDR3 totals 13 residues. Germline V gene sequence: CDR1 SGHDT, CDR2 YYEEEE.

The chain employs TRBV5-4 and TRBJ1-1, with D perhaps TRBD1 (6 bases). The germline CDR1 and CDR2 sequences are SGHNT and YYREEE (reference sequence). V lost 3 bases and J lost 10, with 19 bases in between. The CDR3 runs to 14 residues. The CDR3 spells CASSSRAGDTIAFF. DNA of the CDR3: TGTGCCAGCAGCTCTCGGGCAGGGGACACCATAGCTTTCTTT.

About this clone: The sample has other DNA sequences that encode this CDR3 too. The chain employs TRBV11-2 and TRBJ1-5, with D unresolved. V was shortened by 2 bases and J by 4 bases, with 6 bases between the two germline ends. The length of the CDR3 is 13 residues. The germline V gene has CDR1 SGHAT and CDR2 FQNNGV. CDR3 in amino acids: CASSLSLNQPQHF. The CDR3 DNA reads TGTGCCAGCAGCTTAAGCCTTAATCAGCCCCAGCATTTT. Together with reference TRBV11-2 and TRBJ1-5, the CDR3 gives the full variable domain: EAGVAQSPRYKIIEKRQSVAFWCNPISGHATLYWYQQILGQGPKLLIQFQNNGVVDDSQLPKDRFSAERLKGVDSTLKIQPAKLEDSAVYLCASSLSLNQPQHFGDGTRLSIL.

The rearrangement uses TRBV2 and TRBJ1-6; D might be TRBD1 (6 bases). The CDR3 loop spans 14 amino acids. Trimming removed 5 bases at V and 7 bases at J, with 12 bases between. CDR1 and CDR2 from the germline V gene are SNHLY and FYNNEI. CDR3 DNA sequence: TGTGCCAGCAGTTTCGACAGGAGGAATTCACCCCTCCACTTT. Translating gives CASSFDRRNSPLHF.

The genes are TRBV6-5 and TRBJ1-1, with a possible D match to TRBD1 (5 bases). The CDR3 is made up of 13 amino acids. V lost 6 bases and J lost 1, with 9 bases in between. CDR1 and CDR2 (germline): MNHEY, SVGAGI. DNA for the CDR3: TGTGCCAGCAGAGGGGTAGGGAACACTGAAGCTTTCTTT. It is translated as CASRGVGNTEAFF.

Remarks on this clone: Other DNA sequences in the sample encode the same CDR3. The chain uses TRBV5-4 and TRBJ2-7; tentative D call: TRBD2 (5 bases). This CDR3 is built from 13 residues. Germline V CDR1 and CDR2: SGHNT, YYREEE (reference sequence). V lost 1 base to trimming and J lost 2 bases, with 7 bases between them. The CDR3 region has the DNA TGTGCCAGCAGCTTGCGAGGGCCCTACGAGCAGTACTTC. The encoded protein is CASSLRGPYEQYF.